This T cell receptor beta chain was sequenced in a study of cytomegalovirus exposure and HLA in healthy donors. Overall study findings and caveats: Earlier results showed most TCR beta V segments being productive about 87% or about 30% of the time. Later, an analysis found that common viral pathogens appeared to be linked with several of the most significant clusters.

The PCR was carried out with 60 Vbeta primers and 13 Jbeta primers. Source study methods: Later, tens of millions of unique TCR beta chains were counted in an analysis, and approximately 10 million of them were shared. Assay: immunoSEQ multiplex PCR; the TCRdb copy retains only in-frame clones and omits some. Clonal size and the V and J genes are those of that table, whereas D and trimming came from the DNA. The sample carries about 190,000 clones, over 60% recorded once. Germline V CDR1 and CDR2: SQVTM, ANQGSEA. The CDR3 has 13 residues. The trim removed 7 bases at V and 0 bases at J, leaving 1 base unmatched. With regard to this clone: Its antigen is unidentified.

This sequence originates from a man younger than 45 in good health and CMV-seropositive. The sequenced material came from PBMCs. V gene TRBV29-1 combines with J gene TRBJ2-3; 10 nucleotides align to TRBD2. Written as DNA, the CDR3 is TGCAGCGCGACTAGCGGGAGCACAGATACGCAGTATTTT. It codes for CSATSGSTDTQYF.